This T cell receptor (beta chain) is drawn from a study of cytomegalovirus exposure and HLA in healthy donors. J was trimmed by 3 bases and V by 4 bases; bases with no gene match: 5. The CDR3 sequence is 14 residues long. Per germline, CDR1 KGHSH and CDR2 LQKENI. Sequencing was performed with immunoSEQ multiplex PCR; in TCRdb, only in-frame clones are kept and a portion is missing. The data contain 300,000 to 400,000 clones, roughly 90% of them singletons. Study-level results: The study listed roughly 150 cytomegalovirus-associated TCR beta chains. As confirmed in vitro, three CMV-associated chains were specific for CMV antigens. A classifier reportedly called cytomegalovirus status with high sensitivity and specificity.

A word on this clone: Its antigen is not known.

The sequence came from a man aged 25 to 40 in good health and CMV-seronegative. The genes are TRBV18 and TRBJ1-2, with TRBD1 matching over 7 bases. The source material was PBMCs. The CDR3 is CASSLQGEYYGYTF. In nucleotides, the CDR3 is TGTGCCAGCTCACTGCAGGGGGAGTACTATGGCTACACCTTC.